This T cell receptor (beta chain) is drawn from a study of shared clonotypes between healthy human individuals. CD45RO+ cells were combined with CCR7-negative CD45RA+ TemRA cells to form CD8 memory. V was cut by 5 bases and J by 5 bases, with 17 bases left in between. The germline gives CDR1 SEHNR, CDR2 FQNEAQ (reference sequence). The CDR3 runs 15 residues. Sequencing was performed with immunoSEQ multiplex PCR; in TCRdb, only in-frame clones are kept and a portion is missing. This table has 400,000 or so clones, about 97% appearing once. The receptor was derived from a man aged 25 to 45 in good health. Input material: memory CD8+ T cells sorted from blood. Subset meaning: CD45RO+ cells pooled with CCR7-negative TemRA cells. The rearrangement uses TRBV7-9 and TRBJ2-3; TRBD2 might be the D (6 bases). CDR3 coding DNA: TGTGCCAGCAGCGTCGGGAGCCTAACCGTAGATACGCAGTATTTT. Protein: CASSVGSLTVDTQYF.